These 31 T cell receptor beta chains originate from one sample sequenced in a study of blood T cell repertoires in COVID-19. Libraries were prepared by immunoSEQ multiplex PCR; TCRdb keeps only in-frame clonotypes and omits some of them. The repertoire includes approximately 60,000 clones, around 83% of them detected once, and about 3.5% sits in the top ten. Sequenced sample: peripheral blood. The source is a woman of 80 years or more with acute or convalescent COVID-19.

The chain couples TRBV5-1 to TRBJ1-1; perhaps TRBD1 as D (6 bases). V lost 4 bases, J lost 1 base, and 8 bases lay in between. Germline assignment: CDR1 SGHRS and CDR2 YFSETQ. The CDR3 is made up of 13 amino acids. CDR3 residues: CASSQTGNTEAFF. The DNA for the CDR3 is TGCGCCAGCAGCCAGACAGGGAACACTGAAGCTTTCTTT.

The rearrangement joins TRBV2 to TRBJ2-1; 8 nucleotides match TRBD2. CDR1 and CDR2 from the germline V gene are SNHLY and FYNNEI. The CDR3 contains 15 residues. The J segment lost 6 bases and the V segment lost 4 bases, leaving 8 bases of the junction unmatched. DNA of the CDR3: TGTGCCAGCAGTGGGGGTAGCGGGGCCCCCAATGAGCAGTTCTTC. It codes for CASSGGSGAPNEQFF.

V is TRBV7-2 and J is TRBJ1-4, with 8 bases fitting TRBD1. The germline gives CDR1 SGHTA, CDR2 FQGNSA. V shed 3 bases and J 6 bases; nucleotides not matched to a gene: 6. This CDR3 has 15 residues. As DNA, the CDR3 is TGTGCCAGCAGCTTGAGGACAGGGCTGTATGAAAAACTGTTTTTT. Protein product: CASSLRTGLYEKLFF.

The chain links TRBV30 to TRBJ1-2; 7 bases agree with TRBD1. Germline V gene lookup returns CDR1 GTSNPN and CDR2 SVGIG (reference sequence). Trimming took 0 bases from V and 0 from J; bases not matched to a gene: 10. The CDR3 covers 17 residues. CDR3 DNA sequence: TGTGCCTGGAGTGTAGGGGGCAGAAATCCAGCTAACTATGGCTACACCTTC. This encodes CAWSVGGRNPANYGYTF.

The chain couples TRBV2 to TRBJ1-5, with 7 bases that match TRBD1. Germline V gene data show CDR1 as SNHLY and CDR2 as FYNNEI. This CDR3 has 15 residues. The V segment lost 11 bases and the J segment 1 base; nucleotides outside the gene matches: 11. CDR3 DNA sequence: TGTGCCGTCCGCGAGGGGGCAGGAAGCAATCAGCCCCAGCATTTT. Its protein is CAVREGAGSNQPQHF.

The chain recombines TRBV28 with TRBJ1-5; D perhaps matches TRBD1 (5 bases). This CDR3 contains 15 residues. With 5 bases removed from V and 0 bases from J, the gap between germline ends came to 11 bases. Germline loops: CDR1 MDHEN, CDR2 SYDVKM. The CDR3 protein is CASSPLGGSNQPQHF. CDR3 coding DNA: TGTGCCAGCAGTCCTCTGGGGGGTAGCAATCAGCCCCAGCATTTT.

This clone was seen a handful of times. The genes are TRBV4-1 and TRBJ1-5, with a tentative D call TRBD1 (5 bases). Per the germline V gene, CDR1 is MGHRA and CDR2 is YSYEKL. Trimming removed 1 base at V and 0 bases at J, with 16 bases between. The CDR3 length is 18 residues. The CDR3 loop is CASSQGGQNSYSNQPQHF. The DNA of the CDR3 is TGCGCCAGCAGCCAAGGGGGCCAGAATTCATATAGCAATCAGCCCCAGCATTTT.

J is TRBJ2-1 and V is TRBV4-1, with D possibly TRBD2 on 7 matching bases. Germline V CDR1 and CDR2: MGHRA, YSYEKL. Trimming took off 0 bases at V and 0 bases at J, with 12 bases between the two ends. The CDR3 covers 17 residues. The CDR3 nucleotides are TGCGCCAGCAGCCAAGACTCGGGGGGCAGCTCCTACAATGAGCAGTTCTTC. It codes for CASSQDSGGSSYNEQFF.

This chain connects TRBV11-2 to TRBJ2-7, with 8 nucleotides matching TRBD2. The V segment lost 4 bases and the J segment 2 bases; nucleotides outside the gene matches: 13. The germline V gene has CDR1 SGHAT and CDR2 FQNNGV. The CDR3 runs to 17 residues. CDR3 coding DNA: TGTGCCAGCAGCTCAGGGGCTAGCGGGCCCTTCCCCTACGAGCAGTACTTC. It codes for CASSSGASGPFPYEQYF.

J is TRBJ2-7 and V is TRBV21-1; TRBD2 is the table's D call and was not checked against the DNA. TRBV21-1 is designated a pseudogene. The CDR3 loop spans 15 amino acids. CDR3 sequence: CASSKVESETYEQYF. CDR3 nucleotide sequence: TGTGCCAGCAGCAAAGTTGAGTCCGAAACTTACGAGCAGTACTTC.

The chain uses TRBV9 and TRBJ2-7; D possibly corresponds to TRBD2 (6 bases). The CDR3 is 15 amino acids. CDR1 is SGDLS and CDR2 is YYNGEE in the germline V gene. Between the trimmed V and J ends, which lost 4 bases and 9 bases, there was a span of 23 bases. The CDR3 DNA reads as TGTGCCAGCAGCCCCAAACCTAGCGATCCGGTCGGGCAGTACTTC. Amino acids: CASSPKPSDPVGQYF.

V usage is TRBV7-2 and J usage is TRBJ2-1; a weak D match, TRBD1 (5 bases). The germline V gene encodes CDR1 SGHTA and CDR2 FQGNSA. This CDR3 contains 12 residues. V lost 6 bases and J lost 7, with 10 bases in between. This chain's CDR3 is CASSSRVNEQFF. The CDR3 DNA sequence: TGTGCCAGCAGTAGCAGGGTAAATGAGCAGTTCTTC. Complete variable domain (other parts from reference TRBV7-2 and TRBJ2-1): GAGVSQSPSNKVTEKGKDVELRCDPISGHTALYWYRQSLGQGLEFLIYFQGNSAPDKSGLPSDRFSAERTGGSVSTLTIQRTQQEDSAVYLCASSSRVNEQFFGPGTRLTVL.

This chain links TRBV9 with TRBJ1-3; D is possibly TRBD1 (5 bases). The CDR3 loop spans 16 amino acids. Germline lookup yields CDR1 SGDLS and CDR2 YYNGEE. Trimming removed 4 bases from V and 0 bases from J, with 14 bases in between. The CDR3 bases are TGTGCCAGCAGCCCAGACCCTAGGGGCTCTGGAAACACCATATATTTT. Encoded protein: CASSPDPRGSGNTIYF.

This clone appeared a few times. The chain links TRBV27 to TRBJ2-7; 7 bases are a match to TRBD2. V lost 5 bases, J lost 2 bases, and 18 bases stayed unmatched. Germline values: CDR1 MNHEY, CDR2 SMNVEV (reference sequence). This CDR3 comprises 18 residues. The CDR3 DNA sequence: TGTGCCAGCAGTCCTCAAACGTTGGGTAGCGGGCTAGCCTACGAGCAGTACTTC. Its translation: CASSPQTLGSGLAYEQYF.

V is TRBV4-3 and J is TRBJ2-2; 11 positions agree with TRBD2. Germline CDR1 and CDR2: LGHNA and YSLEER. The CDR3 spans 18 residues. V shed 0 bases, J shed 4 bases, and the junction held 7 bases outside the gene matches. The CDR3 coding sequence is TGCGCCAGCAGCCAAGACTTAGCGGGGGGGCGTAGCACCGGGGAGCTGTTTTTT. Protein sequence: CASSQDLAGGRSTGELFF.

Here the CDR3 DNA reads TGTGCCAGCGATTCGGACAGGGATTCACCCCTCCACTTT. This sequence encodes CASDSDRDSPLHF. The gene calls are TRBV2 and TRBJ1-6; 8 bases agree with TRBD1. The V gene end was trimmed by 8 bases and the J gene end by 8 bases; junction bases not matched to a gene: 5. The CDR3 contains 13 residues. Germline V lookup: CDR1 SNHLY, CDR2 FYNNEI.

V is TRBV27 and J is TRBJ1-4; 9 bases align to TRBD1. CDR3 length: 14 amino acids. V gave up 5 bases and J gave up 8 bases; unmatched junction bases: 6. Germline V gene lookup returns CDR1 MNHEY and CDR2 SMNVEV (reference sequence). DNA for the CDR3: TGTGCCAGCAGTCCACAGGGGGCGAGGGAAAAACTGTTTTTT. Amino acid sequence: CASSPQGAREKLFF.

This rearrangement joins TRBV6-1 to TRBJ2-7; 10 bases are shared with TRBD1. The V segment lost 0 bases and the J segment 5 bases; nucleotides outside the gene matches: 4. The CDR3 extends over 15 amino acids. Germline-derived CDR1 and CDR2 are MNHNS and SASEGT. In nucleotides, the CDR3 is TGTGCCAGCAGTGAAGCGGGACAGGGGAGGGACGAGCAGTACTTC. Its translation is CASSEAGQGRDEQYF.

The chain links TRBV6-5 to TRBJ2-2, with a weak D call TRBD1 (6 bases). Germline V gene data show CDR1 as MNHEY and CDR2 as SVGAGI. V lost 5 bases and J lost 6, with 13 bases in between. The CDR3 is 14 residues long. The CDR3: CASSNRAGAGELFF. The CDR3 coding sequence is TGTGCCAGCAGTAACAGGGCAGGGGCCGGGGAGCTGTTTTTT.

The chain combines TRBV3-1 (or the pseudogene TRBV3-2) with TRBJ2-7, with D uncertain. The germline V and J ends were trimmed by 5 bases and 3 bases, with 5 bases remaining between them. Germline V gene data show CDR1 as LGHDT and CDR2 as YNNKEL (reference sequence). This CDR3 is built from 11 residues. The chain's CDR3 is CASSAIYEQYF. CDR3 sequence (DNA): TGTGCCAGCAGCGCGATCTACGAGCAGTACTTC.

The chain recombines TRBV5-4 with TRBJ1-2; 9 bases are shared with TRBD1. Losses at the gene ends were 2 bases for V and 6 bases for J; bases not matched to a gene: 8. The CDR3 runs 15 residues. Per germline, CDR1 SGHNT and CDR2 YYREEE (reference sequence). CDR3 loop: CASSLGQGTQDGYTF. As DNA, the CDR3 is TGTGCCAGCAGCTTAGGACAGGGGACGCAAGATGGCTACACCTTC.

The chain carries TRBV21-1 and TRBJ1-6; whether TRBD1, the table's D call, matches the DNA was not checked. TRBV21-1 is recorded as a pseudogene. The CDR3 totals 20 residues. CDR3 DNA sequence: TGTGCCAGCAGCAAAGCGCCGGGACAGGGGGTTAGCTCCTATAATTCACCCCTCCACTTT. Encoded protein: CASSKAPGQGVSSYNSPLHF.

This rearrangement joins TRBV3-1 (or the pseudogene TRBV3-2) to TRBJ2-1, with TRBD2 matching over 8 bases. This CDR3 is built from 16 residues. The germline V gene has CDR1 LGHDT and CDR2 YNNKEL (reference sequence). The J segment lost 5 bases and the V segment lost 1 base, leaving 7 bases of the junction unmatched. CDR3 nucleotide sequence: TGTGCCAGCAGCCAAGCGGGGGGGTTAACTAACAATGAGCAGTTCTTC. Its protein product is CASSQAGGLTNNEQFF.

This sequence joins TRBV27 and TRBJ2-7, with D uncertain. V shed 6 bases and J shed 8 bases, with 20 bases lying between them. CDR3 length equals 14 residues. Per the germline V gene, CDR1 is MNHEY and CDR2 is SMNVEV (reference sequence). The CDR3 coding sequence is TGTGCCAGCAGCCCTGGTAGTCCCTACGAGAAGCAGTACTTC. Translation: CASSPGSPYEKQYF.

The CDR3, as DNA: TGTGCCAGCAGTGGGGACACTGGAAACACCATATATTTT. Encoded protein: CASSGDTGNTIYF. V and J are TRBV2 and TRBJ1-3, with D possibly being TRBD1 (6 bases). Germline V CDR1 and CDR2: SNHLY, FYNNEI. The CDR3 spans 13 residues. V was trimmed by 4 bases and J by 2 bases, leaving 6 bases between them.

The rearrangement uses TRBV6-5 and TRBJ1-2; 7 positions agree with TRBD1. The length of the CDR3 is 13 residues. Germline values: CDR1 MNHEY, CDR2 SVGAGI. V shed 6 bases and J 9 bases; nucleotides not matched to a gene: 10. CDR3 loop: CASSATGVRSYTF. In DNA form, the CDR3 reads TGTGCCAGCAGCGCTACAGGGGTGAGAAGCTACACCTTC.

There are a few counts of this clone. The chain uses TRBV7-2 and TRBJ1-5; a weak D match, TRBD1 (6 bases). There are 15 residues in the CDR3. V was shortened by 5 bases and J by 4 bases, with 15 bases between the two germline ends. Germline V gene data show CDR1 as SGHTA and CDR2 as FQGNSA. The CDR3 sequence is CASSQRTASNQPQHF. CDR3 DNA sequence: TGTGCCAGCAGCCAAAGGACAGCATCAAATCAGCCCCAGCATTTT. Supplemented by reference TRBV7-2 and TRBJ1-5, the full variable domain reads GAGVSQSPSNKVTEKGKDVELRCDPISGHTALYWYRQSLGQGLEFLIYFQGNSAPDKSGLPSDRFSAERTGGSVSTLTIQRTQQEDSAVYLCASSQRTASNQPQHFGDGTRLSIL.

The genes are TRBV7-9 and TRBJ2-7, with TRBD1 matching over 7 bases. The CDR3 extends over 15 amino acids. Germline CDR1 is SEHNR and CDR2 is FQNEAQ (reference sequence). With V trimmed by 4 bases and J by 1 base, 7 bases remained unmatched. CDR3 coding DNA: TGTGCCAGCAGCTCCTCCGGGACAGTATCCTACGAGCAGTACTTC. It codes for CASSSSGTVSYEQYF.

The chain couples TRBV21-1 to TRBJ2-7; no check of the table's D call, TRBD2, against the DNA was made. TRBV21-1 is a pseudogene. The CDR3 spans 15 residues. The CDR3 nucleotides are TGTGCCAGCAGCAAGCTCCAGCGGAGCTCCTACGAGCAGTACTTC. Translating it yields CASSKLQRSSYEQYF.

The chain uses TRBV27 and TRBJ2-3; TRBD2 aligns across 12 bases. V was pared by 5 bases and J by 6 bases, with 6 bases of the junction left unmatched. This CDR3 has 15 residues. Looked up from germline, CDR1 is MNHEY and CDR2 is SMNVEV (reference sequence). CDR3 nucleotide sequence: TGTGCCAGCAGTAATCTAGCGGGAGGGGGTGATACGCAGTATTTT. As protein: CASSNLAGGGDTQYF.

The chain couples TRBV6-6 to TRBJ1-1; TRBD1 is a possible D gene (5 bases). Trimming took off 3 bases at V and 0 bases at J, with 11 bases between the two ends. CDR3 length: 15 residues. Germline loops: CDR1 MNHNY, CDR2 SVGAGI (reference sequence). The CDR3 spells CASSYTGTMNTEAFF. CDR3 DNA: TGTGCCAGCAGTTATACCGGGACTATGAACACTGAAGCTTTCTTT.